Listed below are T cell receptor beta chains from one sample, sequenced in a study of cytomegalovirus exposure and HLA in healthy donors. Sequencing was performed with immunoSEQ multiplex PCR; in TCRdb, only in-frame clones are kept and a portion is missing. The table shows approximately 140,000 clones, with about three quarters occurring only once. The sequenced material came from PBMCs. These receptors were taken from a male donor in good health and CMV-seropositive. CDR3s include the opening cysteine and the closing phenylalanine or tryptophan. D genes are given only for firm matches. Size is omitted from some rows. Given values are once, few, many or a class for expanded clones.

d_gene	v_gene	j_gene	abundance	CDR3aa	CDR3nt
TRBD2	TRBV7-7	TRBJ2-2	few	CASSVTGTSVSGELFF	TGTGCTAGCAGCGTAACCGGGACTAGCGTCTCTGGGGAGCTGTTTTTT
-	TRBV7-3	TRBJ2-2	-	CASSLSGYLSTGELFF	TGTGCCAGCAGCCTGTCAGGGTACTTGAGCACCGGGGAGCTGTTTTTT
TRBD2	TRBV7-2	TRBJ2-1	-	CASSLGKLSGGLINEQFF	TGTGCCAGCAGCTTAGGGAAGTTGAGCGGGGGTCTCATTAATGAGCAGTTCTTC
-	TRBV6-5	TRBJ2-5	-	CASSYSNQGGETQYF	TGTGCCAGCAGTTACTCAAACCAGGGGGGAGAGACCCAGTACTTC
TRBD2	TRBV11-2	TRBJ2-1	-	CASRIIAGGVNEQFF	TGTGCCAGCAGGATAATAGCGGGAGGGGTAAATGAGCAGTTCTTC
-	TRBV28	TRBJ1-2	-	CASNTGIYGYTF	TGTGCCAGCAATACAGGGATCTATGGCTACACCTTC
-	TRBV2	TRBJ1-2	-	CASSEQGNYGYTF	TGTGCCAGCAGTGAGCAGGGGAACTATGGCTACACCTTC
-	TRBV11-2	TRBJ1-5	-	CASSLKEYSNQPQHF	TGTGCCAGCAGCTTAAAGGAGTATAGCAATCAGCCCCAGCATTTT
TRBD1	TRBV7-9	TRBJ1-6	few	CASRRTGEGSPLHF	TGTGCCAGCAGACGGACAGGGGAGGGCTCACCCCTCCACTTT
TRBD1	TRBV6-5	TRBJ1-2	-	CASSRQGAGYGYTF	TGTGCCAGCAGCAGACAGGGGGCTGGCTATGGCTACACCTTC
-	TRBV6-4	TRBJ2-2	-	CASSDGAHTGELFF	TGTGCCAGCAGTGACGGGGCCCACACCGGGGAGCTGTTTTTT
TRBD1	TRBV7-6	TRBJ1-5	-	CASSFGTAGGNQPQHF	TGTGCCAGCAGCTTCGGGACAGCGGGAGGCAATCAGCCCCAGCATTTT
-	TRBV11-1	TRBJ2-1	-	CASSLAGGLNEQFF	TGTGCCAGCAGCTTAGCGGGGGGTCTCAATGAGCAGTTCTTC
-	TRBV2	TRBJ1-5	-	CASSERGINQPQHF	TGTGCCAGCAGTGAAAGAGGTATTAATCAGCCCCAGCATTTT
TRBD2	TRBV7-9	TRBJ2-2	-	CASSLGASGTTNTGELFF	TGTGCCAGCAGCTTAGGGGCTAGCGGGACAACGAACACCGGGGAGCTGTTTTTT
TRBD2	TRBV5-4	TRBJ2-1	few	CASSPGLAGADEQFF	TGTGCCAGCAGCCCCGGACTAGCGGGAGCTGATGAGCAGTTCTTC